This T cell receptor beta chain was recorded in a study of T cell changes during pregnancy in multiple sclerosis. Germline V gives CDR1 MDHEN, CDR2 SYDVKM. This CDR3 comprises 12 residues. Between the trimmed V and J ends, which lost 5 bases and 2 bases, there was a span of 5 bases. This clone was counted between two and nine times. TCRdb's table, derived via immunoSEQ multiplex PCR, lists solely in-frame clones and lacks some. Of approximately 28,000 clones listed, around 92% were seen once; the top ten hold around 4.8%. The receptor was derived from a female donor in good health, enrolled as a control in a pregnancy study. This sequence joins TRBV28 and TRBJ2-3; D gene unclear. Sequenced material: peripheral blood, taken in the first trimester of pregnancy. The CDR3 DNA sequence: TGTGCCAGCAGTCTCCCCACAGATACGCAGTATTTT. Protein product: CASSLPTDTQYF.